In this sample, the clone carrying this T cell receptor (beta chain) turned up once. These data belong to a study of blood T cells in healthy people across ages. A second 7 to 11 cycle PCR used barcoded and J-beta primers. MiXCR, run by TCRdb on the 5' RACE reads, gives a single entry per CDR3 protein. Of roughly 560,000 distinct CDR3 sequences listed, 24% are singletons. Per sample, extraction of total RNA gave at least 5.5 micrograms in every case. CDR3 length: 15 residues. The germline CDR1 and CDR2 sequences are SGHTA and FQGTGA. V was clipped by 4 bases and J by 5 bases, with 17 bases between them. This same sample was also part of a study on T cells of mothers and their children. That report adds: At a rate of roughly 1.5 ug per 15 ul, cDNA synthesis received all of the extracted RNA. Pairs that are related and pairs that are unrelated have TCR recombination output shaped similarly by thymic selection.

Sequencing was performed on blood. This sequence was found in a boy aged 5-17 years in good health. J is TRBJ2-5 and V is TRBV7-3; D perhaps matches TRBD2 (6 bases). CDR3 bases: TGTGCCAGCAGCTCGGGGACTTCGCTGGGGGAGACCCAGTACTTC. Translated: CASSSGTSLGETQYF.